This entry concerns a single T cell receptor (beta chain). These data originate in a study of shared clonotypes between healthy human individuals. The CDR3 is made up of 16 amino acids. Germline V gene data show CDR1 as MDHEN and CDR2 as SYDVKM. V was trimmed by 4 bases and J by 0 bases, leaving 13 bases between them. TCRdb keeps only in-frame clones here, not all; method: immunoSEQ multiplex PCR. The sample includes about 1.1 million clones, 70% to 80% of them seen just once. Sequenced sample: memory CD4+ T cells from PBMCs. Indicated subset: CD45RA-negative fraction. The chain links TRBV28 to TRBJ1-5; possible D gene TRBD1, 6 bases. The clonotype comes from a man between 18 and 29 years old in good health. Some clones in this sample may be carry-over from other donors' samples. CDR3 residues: CASSYRGAYSNQPQHF. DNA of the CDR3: TGTGCCAGCAGTTATAGGGGGGCCTATAGCAATCAGCCCCAGCATTTT.